Below are 12 T cell receptor beta chains sequenced from a single sample in a study of blood T cell repertoires in COVID-19. Only in-frame clones appear in the TCRdb table, and some are missing; sequencing was by immunoSEQ multiplex PCR. The sample includes about 350,000 clones, about 87% of them seen just once. Sequenced sample: peripheral blood. The receptors derive from a man aged 30-40 years with COVID-19, enrolled during active disease.

The chain couples TRBV21-1 to TRBJ2-2; TRBD2, the table's D call, was not compared with the DNA. TRBV21-1 has pseudogene status. The CDR3 is made up of 17 amino acids. CDR3 sequence reads: CASSRSGRMIYTGELFF. DNA of the CDR3: TGTGCCAGCAGCAGGTCGGGTCGCATGATATACACCGGGGAGCTGTTTTTT.

The chain recombines TRBV3-1 (or the pseudogene TRBV3-2) with TRBJ1-4, with a tentative D call TRBD1 (5 bases). Germline V gene lookup returns CDR1 LGHDT and CDR2 YNNKEL (reference sequence). CDR3 size: 15 residues. V was shortened by 0 bases and J by 8 bases, with 13 bases between the two germline ends. CDR3 amino acids: CASSQERLKGEKLFF. CDR3 DNA: TGTGCCAGCAGCCAAGAGAGACTGAAGGGGGAAAAACTGTTTTTT.

This chain uses TRBV18 with TRBJ1-1, with no clear D. The length of the CDR3 is 15 residues. Germline CDR1 reads KGHSH; CDR2 reads LQKENI. The V gene lost 1 base and the J gene lost 2 bases, with 11 bases spanning the gap. CDR3 loop: CASSPRGQTNTEAFF. CDR3 DNA: TGTGCCAGCTCACCACGCGGCCAGACCAACACTGAAGCTTTCTTT.

This chain links TRBV5-8 with TRBJ2-6; D perhaps matches TRBD2 (5 bases). This CDR3 is 19 amino acids long. The germline V gene has CDR1 SGHTS and CDR2 YDEGEE. The V end was cut by 2 bases, the J end by 0 bases, with 18 bases between. The CDR3 region has the DNA TGTGCCAGCAGCTTACTCGGGGATTATAAACTCTCTGGGGCCAACGTCCTGACTTTC. This encodes CASSLLGDYKLSGANVLTF.

The chain is built from TRBV10-3 and TRBJ1-6, with D unclear. The germline V gene encodes CDR1 ENHRY and CDR2 SYGVKD. Trimming cost V 2 bases and J 10 bases, with 12 bases left between them. This CDR3 contains 14 residues. The CDR3 nucleotides are TGTGCCATCAGTGAGCTAGGAGATCGGTCACCCCTCCACTTT. Protein sequence: CAISELGDRSPLHF.

This clone showed up just once. The chain joins TRBV6-2 or TRBV6-3 to TRBJ2-3; D remains unclear. The germline V gene has CDR1 MNHEY and CDR2 SVGEGT. V lost 5 bases and J 2 bases, leaving 11 bases between the germline ends. The CDR3 length is 14 residues. The CDR3 DNA follows: TGTGCCAGCAGTCGGAGCCGGAACACAGATACGCAGTATTTT. Encoded protein: CASSRSRNTDTQYF.

The chain uses TRBV29-1 and TRBJ2-5; TRBD1 agrees at 7 bases. This CDR3 spans 14 amino acids. The V gene's germline CDR1 is SQVTM and CDR2 ANQGSEA. Trimming at V came to 2 bases and at J to 5 bases, leaving 8 bases not matched to a gene. In nucleotides, the CDR3 is TGCAGCGTTGAAAAGGGGGCGAGTTACGAGACCCAGTACTTC. It yields the protein CSVEKGASYETQYF.

The rearrangement uses TRBV24-1 and TRBJ2-2; D might be TRBD1 (6 bases). V dropped 2 bases and J dropped 2 bases, with 23 bases sitting between them. Looked up from germline, CDR1 is KGHDR and CDR2 is SFDVKD. This CDR3 spans 20 amino acids. CDR3 sequence reads: CATSDYRLGRQDYNTGELFF. The CDR3 DNA follows: TGTGCCACCAGTGATTACCGTCTTGGTAGACAGGATTATAACACCGGGGAGCTGTTTTTT.

J is TRBJ2-4 and V is TRBV5-6; 7 bases match TRBD1. Germline CDR1 is SGHDT and CDR2 is YYEEEE. This CDR3 is built from 14 residues. Trimming at V came to 3 bases and at J to 7 bases, leaving 7 bases not matched to a gene. The CDR3 region has the DNA TGTGCCAGCAGCTCGACAGGGAGAGGGAACATTCAGTACTTC. This sequence encodes CASSSTGRGNIQYF.

The J gene is TRBJ1-1, the V gene TRBV7-2; 8 bases align to TRBD1. With V trimmed by 5 bases and J by 7 bases, 3 bases remained unmatched. This CDR3 region has 12 residues. Per germline, CDR1 SGHTA and CDR2 FQGNSA. The CDR3 nucleotides read TGTGCCAGCAGCCATGACAGGGGTGAAGCTTTCTTT. It translates to CASSHDRGEAFF.

The CDR3 region is CASSFQNEQYF. The CDR3, as DNA: TGCGCCAGCAGCTTCCAAAACGAGCAGTACTTC. This chain joins TRBV5-1 and TRBJ2-7; D is unresolved. In germline, CDR1 is SGHRS, CDR2 YFSETQ. V was cut by 2 bases and J by 5 bases, with 5 bases left in between. The CDR3 consists of 11 residues.

The CDR3 region is CASSLTTPFTEAFF. The CDR3 nucleotides read TGTGCCAGCAGTTTAACGACACCCTTCACTGAAGCTTTCTTT. The gene calls are TRBV27 and TRBJ1-1; D is unresolved. From germline, CDR1 is MNHEY and CDR2 SMNVEV (reference sequence). The CDR3 extends over 14 amino acids. Trimming shortened V by 2 bases and J by 4 bases, and 11 bases separated the two germline ends.